One T cell receptor beta chain is described in this entry. TCRdb called the RT-PCR reads again in MiXCR, with one record for every CDR3 protein. The data hold about 500,000 distinct CDR3 sequences, with 15% to 20% observed a single time. The trim removed 0 bases at V and 7 bases at J, leaving 8 bases unmatched. CDR3 size: 17 residues. These data are taken from a study of response to subunit inactivated influenza vaccine. The origin of this receptor is a man aged 50-75 years who received an inactivated influenza vaccine. The rearrangement joins TRBV12-3 or TRBV12-4 to TRBJ2-2, with 10 bases that match TRBD1. This material consisted of CD4+ T cells sorted from PBMCs, taken less than 25 months after vaccination. The DNA of the CDR3 is TGTGCCAGCAGTTTAGCGTCCGACAGGGGGCCGGGCGGGGAGCTGTTTTTT. It specifies CASSLASDRGPGGELFF.